This T cell receptor (beta chain) was recovered during a study of cytomegalovirus exposure and HLA in healthy donors. About this clone: Its target is not known.

Points from the study as a whole: Most TCR beta V segments were productive about 90% or about 30% of the time in an earlier analysis.

The CDR3 runs to 15 residues. J gave up 3 bases and V 6 bases, and 9 bases lay outside the gene matches. Looked up from germline, CDR1 is MDHEN and CDR2 is SYDVKM. The PCR had 60 Vbeta and 13 Jbeta primers. TCRdb's copy holds only in-frame clones and misses some; the assay was immunoSEQ multiplex PCR. The table lists some 150,000 clones, approximately 82% of them singletons. Each donor's status was that of a healthy bone marrow donor. The V gene is TRBV28, the J gene TRBJ2-7, with TRBD1 matching over 9 bases. Sequenced sample: PBMCs. The sequence was collected from a woman between 35 and 50 years old in good health and CMV-seronegative. The CDR3 DNA reads TGTGCCAGCAGCGAATTACAGGGGGCGAACTACGAGCAGTACTTC. Its translation: CASSELQGANYEQYF.